This T cell receptor (beta chain) stems from a study of chemoradiotherapy in HPV16-positive cancers (dated 2022 in TCRdb). Background on the whole study: Functional T-cell assays on cells from a couple of HPV16-positive patients defined candidate HPV-specific T-cell clones and common TCR motifs. The study asked whether T-cell immunity to the HPV oncoproteins E6 and E7 changes during chemoradiotherapy and whether this immunity affects survival. Next, the candidate HPV-specific TCRs and motifs were followed in TCR repertoires from approximately 87 patients with HPV-related cancers.

Libraries were constructed by the immunoSEQ multiplex PCR assay. TCRdb re-hosts the immuneACCESS table, in-frame sequences only. Its copies lack some clones; in the studies checked, an unresolved V gene accounts for under half of them, and the cause for the rest is not known. Here the sample has over a thousand clones; 87% occur a single time. Just over 7% of the sample goes to the ten largest clones. This clone occurred a few times. Its recognized antigen is unknown. No clone much larger than this one lies a single base away; base qualities are absent. Repertoires were sampled repeatedly over the course of chemoradiotherapy, so clonal expansion could be followed in the tumor microenvironment. Summary of the overall study and its limitations: The functional definition of HPV-specific T cells was derived from only a couple of HPV16-positive patients, and the survival association was reported for HPV16-positive patients. Improved recurrence-free survival in HPV16-positive patients was associated with expansion of HPV-responsive T cells during chemoradiotherapy. Expansion of candidate HPV-specific clones and E7-related TCR motifs was observed in the tumor microenvironment during treatment, whereas no such expansion was observed for non-HPV-specific T cells.

V sheds 3 bases and J sheds 5 bases, leaving 14 bases between their ends. The CDR3, cysteine through phenylalanine, is 14 amino acids long. Only CDR3 DNA remains: 42 bases, in frame from the first base. The germline V gene yields MDHEN for CDR1 and SYDVKM for CDR2. The specimen was tumor tissue, collected from a patient who underwent chemoradiotherapy. The chain uses TRBV28 and TRBJ2-7, and possibly TRBD1, on 6 matching bases. The origin of this receptor is a human donor with HPV-associated anogenital cancer. The CDR3 here reads CASSLPRQGNEQYF. Here is the DNA: TGTGCCAGCAGTTTGCCCCGGCAGGGGAACGAGCAGTACTTC.